The entry below gives a single T cell receptor beta chain sequence along with its context. The source of the sample is a study of CD8 T cells in Susac syndrome. This CDR3 has 11 amino acids. The V end was cut by 3 bases, the J end by 0 bases, with 3 bases between. Germline CDR1 GTSNPN, CDR2 SVGIG (reference sequence). When the RNA was reverse transcribed, random hexamers were used with an input of roughly 0.45 to 1 ug. TCR beta CDR3 was amplified by immunoSEQ multiplex PCR. This amplification extended across 54 Vbeta and 13 Jbeta segments. TCRdb passed the immunoSEQ multiplex PCR reads through MiXCR, listing each CDR3 protein once. This table holds 100,000 to 150,000 distinct CDR3 sequences, around 86% found once. Bulk CD8+ and CD4+ cells came from magnetic negative isolation; CD8+ TEMRA by FACS.

This receptor was obtained from a human donor with multiple sclerosis. The sequencing sample was made of CD8+ T cells from PBMCs. This rearrangement joins TRBV30 to TRBJ2-7; D ambiguous. The CDR3: CAWSYSYEQYF. CDR3 DNA sequence: TGTGCCTGGAGCTACTCCTACGAGCAGTACTTC.